Listed below are T cell receptor beta chains from one sample, sequenced in a study of shared clonotypes between healthy human individuals. Method: immunoSEQ multiplex PCR; TCRdb's copy keeps in-frame clones and lacks some. Of some 2,500,000 clones listed, roughly 92% are singletons. Source material: naive CD4+ T cells from PBMCs. These receptors came from a man aged 18 to 30 in good health. Some clones in this sample may be carry-over from other donors' samples. The CDR3 runs from the conserved cysteine through the conserved F or W. The D gene is left open where the match is weak. Clone size appears in some rows only: once, few, many, or a class for an expanded clone.

cdr3_nt	cdr3_aa	clone_size	j_call	cdr3_length	v_call	d_call
TGTGCCAGCAGCTTAGGTACACCTGGAAACACCATATATTTT	CASSLGTPGNTIYF	NA	TRBJ1-3	14	TRBV7-2	NA
TGCGCCAGCAGCGCCTCCACGAACAGGGGAAGGGGGTTTAACTATGGCTACACCTTC	CASSASTNRGRGFNYGYTF	NA	TRBJ1-2	19	TRBV5-1	TRBD1
TGTGCCAGTTCTTCACTAGCAGGGGCTTACAATGAGCAGTTCTTC	CASSSLAGAYNEQFF	NA	TRBJ2-1	15	TRBV19	NA
TGCGCCAGCAGCTTGCGGGGACAGGGTAGAGACGAGCAGTACTTC	CASSLRGQGRDEQYF	once	TRBJ2-7	15	TRBV5-1	TRBD1
TGCGCCAGCAGCGGAGGGACAGCGGGGCAGACCATATATTTT	CASSGGTAGQTIYF	NA	TRBJ1-3	14	TRBV5-1	TRBD1
TGTGCCAGCAGCTCAGTGAGGGCGACAGCCAGACAAGAGACCCAGTACTTC	CASSSVRATARQETQYF	once	TRBJ2-5	17	TRBV11-2	NA
TGTGCCAGCTCACCAGTTGGGTTTACTGAAGCTTTCTTT	CASSPVGFTEAFF	once	TRBJ1-1	13	TRBV18	NA
TGTGCCACCAGCCGACGCCGGGTAGGGGAAGAGACCCAGTACTTC	CATSRRRVGEETQYF	NA	TRBJ2-5	15	TRBV15	NA
TGCGCCAGCAGCTTGGAGGGCTTCACAGATACGCAGTATTTT	CASSLEGFTDTQYF	few	TRBJ2-3	14	TRBV5-1	NA
TGCGCCAGCGCACAAATGGGGGGCATCAGATCTGACAATGAGCAGTTCTTC	CASAQMGGIRSDNEQFF	NA	TRBJ2-1	17	TRBV5-1	NA
TGTGCCAGCTCACCCGGGACAGGGGGGCCCAATGAGCAGTTCTTC	CASSPGTGGPNEQFF	NA	TRBJ2-1	15	TRBV18	TRBD1
TGTGCCAGCAGCTTAGCGCCAGGTAGCGGGGGCCTCGATTACAATGAGCAGTTCTTC	CASSLAPGSGGLDYNEQFF	NA	TRBJ2-1	19	TRBV7-9	TRBD2
TGCAGCGTTGAAGATACGAGGGAACTCGGGGGCGAGCAGTACTTC	CSVEDTRELGGEQYF	once	TRBJ2-7	15	TRBV29-1	NA
TGTGCCAGCAGCCCCGGACTAGAGGGGGTCGTGTTCTTC	CASSPGLEGVVFF	NA	TRBJ2-1	13	TRBV13	NA
TGTGCCAGCTCATCCGGACAGGGGCAGGAGACCCAGTACTTC	CASSSGQGQETQYF	NA	TRBJ2-5	14	TRBV18	TRBD1
TGTGCCAGCAGTCAGACTTACAGGGGTGGCTACGAGCAGTACTTC	CASSQTYRGGYEQYF	NA	TRBJ2-7	15	TRBV6-5	TRBD1
TGTGCCAGCAGAGACACAGGGAAAGAGACCCAGTACTTC	CASRDTGKETQYF	NA	TRBJ2-5	13	TRBV28	NA
TGTGCCAGCGCTAGTCGGGGGCCCACCGGGGAGCTGTTTTTT	CASASRGPTGELFF	NA	TRBJ2-2	14	TRBV6-5	NA
TGTGCCAGCCGAGGCAATGAGCAGTTCTTC	CASRGNEQFF	NA	TRBJ2-1	10	TRBV6-6	NA
TGTGCCATCAGTGAAATTTGGGGGCAAGTGTCTGGAAACACCATATATTTT	CAISEIWGQVSGNTIYF	NA	TRBJ1-3	17	TRBV10-3	NA
TGCGCCAGCAGCTTTATTGGGAGAAGCTCTGGGGCCAACGTCCTGACTTTC	CASSFIGRSSGANVLTF	NA	TRBJ2-6	17	TRBV5-1	NA
TGTGCCAGCAGTGAAGAGGTACGGACTAACTATGGCTACACCTTC	CASSEEVRTNYGYTF	NA	TRBJ1-2	15	TRBV6-1	NA
TGTGCCAGCAGTTACATGGGTGGCTACACCTTC	CASSYMGGYTF	NA	TRBJ1-2	11	TRBV6-5	NA
TGTGCCAGCAGCTTGGTCCCGACAGGGGGCGGAGGAAACACCATATATTTT	CASSLVPTGGGGNTIYF	NA	TRBJ1-3	17	TRBV5-4	TRBD1
TGTGCCAGCAGCCGAAGCGGGAGCACAGATACGCAGTATTTT	CASSRSGSTDTQYF	NA	TRBJ2-3	14	TRBV5-4	NA
TGTGCCAGCAGCCCGGGAGGGGCCTGGGGCCAAGTTGCCAAAAACATTCAGTACTTC	CASSPGGAWGQVAKNIQYF	NA	TRBJ2-4	19	TRBV11-2	TRBD2
TGTGCCAGCATCGACAGTTTCTATGGCTACACCTTC	CASIDSFYGYTF	NA	TRBJ1-2	12	TRBV28	NA
TGCGCCAGCAGCTTGGGAGCGGGTGGGCCAGATACGCAGTATTTT	CASSLGAGGPDTQYF	NA	TRBJ2-3	15	TRBV5-1	NA
TGTGCCAGCCCCCGGGGGTCCGACAGGGCACGTTCCTACGAGCAGTACTTC	CASPRGSDRARSYEQYF	NA	TRBJ2-7	17	TRBV5-4	NA
TGTGCCAGCAGTAATGACAGGAGCCAAGAGACCCAGTACTTC	CASSNDRSQETQYF	NA	TRBJ2-5	14	TRBV2	NA
TGTGCCAGCACCCCCTGGGGAGGGGACACTGAAGCTTTCTTT	CASTPWGGDTEAFF	NA	TRBJ1-1	14	TRBV5-4	NA
TGCGCCAGCAAAGCCCCCCAGGATCCGGGCTCTCATGGCTACACCTTC	CASKAPQDPGSHGYTF	NA	TRBJ1-2	16	TRBV5-1	NA
TGTGCCAGCAGCTACCCGGAAAGGGGCGCACTGAACACTGAAGCTTTCTTT	CASSYPERGALNTEAFF	NA	TRBJ1-1	17	TRBV11-2	NA
TGCGCCAGCAGCTTTACGGTAGCGGAAGTGCTGTTCTTC	CASSFTVAEVLFF	NA	TRBJ2-1	13	TRBV5-1	NA
TGTGCCAGCAGTGAAAGGATGGGTGATCAGCCCCAGCATTTT	CASSERMGDQPQHF	NA	TRBJ1-5	14	TRBV2	NA
TGTGCCAGCAAAAAGGAGGTCGATGGCACCATATATTTT	CASKKEVDGTIYF	NA	TRBJ1-3	13	TRBV2	NA